This T cell receptor beta chain was profiled in a study of shared clonotypes between healthy human individuals. The CDR3 runs 12 residues. Germline CDR1 SEHNR, CDR2 FQNEAQ (reference sequence). V lost 5 bases and J lost 3, with 5 bases in between. In the CD4+ fraction, cells were divided into CD45RA+ naive and CD45RA-negative memory subsets. Deep-level running was used for the assay. As handled by the study authors: Junction-only immunoSEQ data arrived without quality scores, meaning filtering differed. Data came from immunoSEQ multiplex PCR; TCRdb stores just in-frame clones and leaves some out. Clone size and the V and J calls come from that table; the DNA yielded D and trimming. The data hold 600,000 to 750,000 clones, with around 77% observed a single time.

This clonotype was obtained from a woman aged 25 to 39 in good health. The chain recombines TRBV7-9 with TRBJ1-5; D ambiguous. Sequencing input: memory CD4+ T cells sorted from blood. Subset of the sample: CD45RA-negative fraction. CDR3 region: CASSLNNQPQHF. The CDR3 DNA sequence: TGTGCCAGCAGCCTGAACAATCAGCCCCAGCATTTT.